This TCR beta chain is drawn from a study of T cells after yellow fever vaccination. Study summary: SMART-Seq v4 Ultra Low Input prepared libraries from low-cell fractions. Study-level points and caveats: Repertoires obtained by FACS sorting could include abundant clonotypes that entered as contaminants from the bulk population. The booster response re-showed most primary clones: 95% to 96% CD4, 88% CD8.

TCR cDNA, made by 5'RACE template switching, carried an added universal primer site and UMIs. TCRdb used MiXCR to reprocess the 5' RACE reads, holding one entry per CDR3 protein. The sample contains 250,000 to 350,000 distinct CDR3 sequences, about 10% of which appear only once. The table lists this clonotype with a few counts. Its matching antigen is unknown. V was pared by 5 bases and J by 1 base, with 9 bases between. Germline CDR1 is DFQATT and CDR2 is SNEGSKA (reference sequence). CDR3 length: 13 residues. V usage is TRBV20-1 and J usage is TRBJ1-5; possible D gene TRBD1, 6 bases. Here the sequenced sample was CD4+ T cells sorted from PBMCs, taken 5 days after the yellow fever booster vaccination. This sequence was found in a young man who received the YFV17D yellow fever vaccine. The CDR3 sequence: CSAAGDSNQPQHF. The CDR3 bases are TGCAGTGCTGCAGGGGACAGCAATCAGCCCCAGCATTTT.